This T cell receptor (beta chain) was recorded in a study of vaccination and CD4 T cells after COVID-19 (dated by TCRdb to about 2022). For the study in its entirety: Six males and four females were included in the convalescent cohort, with two Hispanic individuals, seven Caucasians, two Asians and one multiracial person represented. Post-COVID blood samples were collected from convalescent patients a median of approximately 100 days after diagnosis, with a range of about 35 to 180 days. Memory CD4+ T cell crossreactivity between SARS-CoV-2 and common cold coronavirus spike proteins was assessed at the TCR clonotype level in an earlier paper using these donors. Overlapping spike peptide pools from SARS-CoV-2 and from the common cold coronaviruses HCoV-NL63, HCoV-OC43 and HCoV-229E were used as culture stimuli. The spike-specific CD4+ TCR repertoire was compared before and after mRNA vaccination in approximately ten COVID-19 convalescent patients and a handful of infection-naive healthy vaccine recipients. Participants got two doses of the Pfizer-BioNTech BNT162b2 vaccine (n=8) or two doses of the Moderna mRNA-1273 vaccine (n=2). The time from the second vaccine dose to post-vaccine blood sampling had a median of around 72 days and ranged from about 13 to 250 days. As controls, cultures received a CEFX viral epitope pool (the positive control), an HIV-1 Nef peptide pool (the negative control), or no peptide at all.

Read against the paper, the sample's treatment or condition label means: approximately 9-day PBMC culture with coronavirus spike peptide pools or control peptides (ViraFEST assay). CD4+ T cells from unexposed donors were collected before the COVID-19 pandemic (2011-2018). The ViraFEST assay was used in the study, in which antigen-specific T cells were expanded with peptide pools and expanded clonotypes were subsequently identified by TCR sequencing. Each well held 2.2 million or so PBMCs cultured with roughly 10 ug/ml peptide pools in IMDM containing around 5% human AB serum and roughly 10 IU/ml IL-2. On days 3 and 7, half of the culture medium was replaced with fresh IL-2-containing medium. Once the cells had been in culture for around 10 days, the EasySep CD4+ T cell isolation kit was used to isolate CD4+ T cells by negative selection. Unexposed donor CD4+ T cells were tested for reactivity to SARS-CoV-2 S and N and four common cold coronavirus spike pools, as cell number allowed. Ficoll-Paque Plus gradient centrifugation was used to isolate PBMCs from whole blood, and the isolated PBMCs were then either used fresh or cryopreserved at -140C. Culture conditions were generally each tested in triplicate wells. Leukapheresis product for the unexposed donors was bought commercially.

Summary of the overall study and its limitations: Relatively few convalescent patients were included in the study, and early timepoints after natural infection were not analyzed. Of the vaccine-specific clones in convalescent patients, 304 of 307, or nearly all, reacted only to SARS-CoV-2 spike and did not cross-react with common cold coronaviruses. In convalescent patients, a median approximately 90% of post-vaccine SARS-CoV-2-reactive clones were detected only after vaccination, suggesting vaccine-specific priming. The median count of SARS-CoV-2-reactive clonotypes went up from about 23 after infection to around 38 after vaccination, although the change was not significant.

This clonotype was detected a few times. Which antigen it targets is not known. Per-nucleotide qualities are absent, and no much larger clonotype sits a single base away. The library was obtained by PCR. At the Johns Hopkins FTIC core, DNA from the cultured CD4+ T cells underwent TCR sequencing with the Oncomine TCR Beta short-read assay. The QIAamp micro DNA kit was used to extract genomic DNA from the cultured CD4+ T cells. Oncomine TCR Beta libraries from cultured CD4+ T cells were pooled with unique dual indexes and sequenced on an Illumina iSeq 100. In the original analysis: Non-productive sequences were removed, and CDR3s that did not start with C, did not end with F or W, or were shorter than 7 amino acids were discarded. Antigen-specific clonotypes were identified with the MANAFEST web application by comparing peptide-stimulated wells with reference and other culture wells. For a clone to be called positive, the clone needed an FDR below 0.05, an odds ratio above 5, and a productive frequency above 0.1% in at least two of three replicate wells. Clonotypes that were significantly expanded in both SARS-CoV-2 spike wells and at least one common cold coronavirus spike condition were defined as cross-reactive. Using R version 3.6.1, CDR3 homology was evaluated through Levenshtein distances (stringdist) along with unrooted phylogenetic trees (ape). TCRdb applied fastp at Q25 and MiXCR to the public reads, then kept only in-frame beta chains. Records with the same CDR3 protein are collapsed into one entry carrying the most frequent genes and DNA. The V and J calls were not made by the authors but by TCRdb's processing. Present in this sample are nearly 10,000 distinct CDR3 sequences, 35% to 45% of which were seen just once. 9.5% to 15% of the sample lies in the top ten.

The CDR3 runs 11 amino acids, cysteine and phenylalanine included. This entry keeps only the CDR3 DNA: 33 bases, framed from base 1. V drops 8 bases and J drops 11 bases, leaving 13 bases in between. The chain uses TRBV12-3 or TRBV12-4 and TRBJ1-5; no D gene can be assigned with confidence. This receptor was taken from a human donor in good health. The sequencing sample was made of CD4+ T cells from blood, cultured in vitro. The DNA is as follows: TGTGCCAGCGCCTCCGACGGCGCCCAGCATTTT. Translated, it gives CASASDGAQHF.